This TCR beta chain stems from a study of T cells in Graves' hyperthyroidism and ophthalmopathy. Whole-study context: At the time of initial diagnosis and before any treatment, peripheral blood was collected.

Points from the study as a whole: Researchers found most expanded thyroid clonotypes above 0.001 in blood as well.

Using RNA transcripts as the source, TCR beta CDR3 regions were amplified. TCR CDR3 underwent first-round RT-PCR with the HTBI primer set. Using its own MiXCR run on the multiplex PCR reads, TCRdb lists one record per CDR3 protein. The table lists about 200,000 distinct CDR3 sequences, about 15% of them singletons, with around 52% in the top ten. CDR3 length: 13 residues. Deletions cut 6 bases from V and 0 bases from J, with 8 bases between. The germline CDR1 and CDR2 sequences are MNHEY and SVGEGT. This clonotype occurred many times. What it binds is unknown. The origin of this receptor is a man aged 50 to 60 with Graves' hyperthyroidism. The specimen was blood. The chain has TRBV6-2 or TRBV6-3 and TRBJ2-5; D ambiguous. The DNA for the CDR3 is TGTGCCAGCAGAAGAGACAACCAAGAGACCCAGTACTTC. It specifies CASRRDNQETQYF.